The source of this T cell receptor (beta chain) is a study of blood T cell repertoires in COVID-19. Study details: Material from acute and convalescent COVID-19 was sourced from the United States, Italy and Spain. PBMCs, B-cell-depleted T cells, or T cells provided the cDNA or gDNA that made up the material.

Germline V CDR1 and CDR2: SGHTA, FQGNSA. CDR3 length: 17 amino acids. V lost 1 base to trimming and J lost 2 bases; unmatched junction nucleotides: 9. It was within 2 weeks before study entry that exposed participants met a COVID-19 case. Study processing details: Reference gene primer amplification gave estimated nucleated cell counts. Profiled with immunoSEQ multiplex PCR; TCRdb holds only in-frame clones, not every one. V and J calls and clone size are as listed in that table; D and trimming were resolved from the DNA. The data contain 200,000 to 250,000 clones, around 89% of them singletons. Sequenced material: PBMCs or T cells enriched from blood (not recorded which). The V and J genes are TRBV7-2 and TRBJ2-3; the match to TRBD1 covers 7 bases. This sequence originates from a man aged 45-65 years who had been exposed to COVID-19. CDR3 coding DNA: TGTGCCAGCAGCTTAGTTGCTGACAGGGTATCCACAGATACGCAGTATTTT. Amino acid sequence: CASSLVADRVSTDTQYF.